The clone carrying this T cell receptor (beta chain) appeared once. Antigen: not known. The source of the sample is a study of cytomegalovirus exposure and HLA in healthy donors. General observations from the study: The authors later found HLA-associated TCR beta chains more clonally expanded than equally common others.

Donors were ostensibly healthy at sampling, although undocumented immune exposures were probable. Vbeta (60) and Jbeta (13) primers were used in the PCR. Method: immunoSEQ multiplex PCR; TCRdb's copy keeps in-frame clones and lacks some. Of 80,000 to 100,000 clones in the sample, about 70% were seen once. Sequencing was performed on PBMCs. This TCR was recovered from a female donor in good health and CMV-seronegative.

CDR3 in amino acids: CASSYNGAGIPYEQYF. The CDR3 DNA reads TGTGCCAGCAGTTACAATGGGGCAGGGATACCCTACGAGCAGTACTTC. J is TRBJ2-7 and V is TRBV6-5; possible D gene TRBD1, 5 bases. The V gene lost 2 bases and the J gene lost 2 bases, with 16 bases spanning the gap. The CDR3 has 16 residues. Germline V CDR1 and CDR2: MNHEY, SVGAGI.